The 7 T cell receptor beta chains given below trace back to one sample, sequenced in a study of identifying expanded T cells in peripheral blood. Some clones are missing from TCRdb's copy, which holds only in-frame ones; the method was immunoSEQ multiplex PCR. The data show approximately 120,000 clones, less than 90% seen once. The sample consisted of blood. The source is a person aged 18 to 70 in good health.

This rearrangement joins TRBV7-3 to TRBJ2-5; D perhaps matches TRBD2 (6 bases). The V and J ends lost 8 bases and 4 bases respectively, with 20 bases between them. Germline CDR1 reads SGHTA; CDR2 reads FQGTGA. CDR3 size: 15 residues. CDR3 sequence: CASGPGGAKLETQYF. In DNA form, the CDR3 reads TGTGCCAGCGGCCCAGGAGGGGCAAAATTAGAGACCCAGTACTTC.

This chain uses TRBV27 with TRBJ1-1; 8 positions agree with TRBD1. Germline loops: CDR1 MNHEY, CDR2 SMNVEV (reference sequence). The CDR3 sequence is 14 residues long. V shed 5 bases, J shed 3 bases, and the junction held 5 bases outside the gene matches. DNA of the CDR3: TGTGCCAGCAGTAGCAGGGGGCTGTACACTGAAGCTTTCTTT. This gives the protein CASSSRGLYTEAFF.

J is TRBJ2-5 and V is TRBV7-9; 15 nucleotides align to TRBD2. The CDR3 spans 16 residues. CDR1 is SEHNR and CDR2 is FQNEAQ in the germline V gene (reference sequence). V trimming: 4 bases; J trimming: 5 bases; junction bases outside the gene matches: 5. DNA of the CDR3: TGTGCCAGCAGCTATGGACTAGCGGGAGGGTGGGAGACCCAGTACTTC. Protein: CASSYGLAGGWETQYF.

The chain has TRBV29-1 and TRBJ2-1; either TRBD1 or TRBD2 may supply D (5 bases each). Germline V gene data show CDR1 as SQVTM and CDR2 as ANQGSEA. The CDR3 length is 14 residues. Trimming cost V 6 bases and J 1 base, with 13 bases left between them. CDR3 in amino acids: CSVDRDASYNEQFF. Written as DNA, the CDR3 is TGCAGCGTAGACCGGGACGCGTCCTACAATGAGCAGTTCTTC.

The V gene is TRBV7-2, the J gene TRBJ2-5; a possible D gene is TRBD1 (5 bases). Germline assignment: CDR1 SGHTA and CDR2 FQGNSA. V was shortened by 5 bases and J by 10 bases, with 11 bases between the two germline ends. This CDR3 contains 11 residues. CDR3 coding DNA: TGTGCCAGCAGCCCCAGGGTCAACCAGTACTTC. It is translated as CASSPRVNQYF.

The chain links TRBV6-6 to TRBJ1-4; TRBD1 might be the D (6 bases). Germline V gene lookup returns CDR1 MNHNY and CDR2 SVGAGI (reference sequence). Trimming left V 5 bases short and J 2 bases short, with 9 bases between. CDR3 length equals 14 residues. The chain's CDR3 is CASSPGATNEKLFF. The CDR3 DNA sequence: TGTGCCAGCAGTCCAGGGGCCACTAATGAAAAACTGTTTTTT.

The rearrangement joins TRBV2 to TRBJ2-1, with TRBD2 matching 7 bases. Trimming at V came to 1 base and at J to 4 bases, leaving 4 bases not matched to a gene. CDR3 size: 15 residues. Germline V gene lookup returns CDR1 SNHLY and CDR2 FYNNEI. The CDR3 spells CASSEGLAAYNEQFF. CDR3 bases: TGTGCCAGCAGTGAAGGGCTAGCGGCGTACAATGAGCAGTTCTTC.